A single sample is the source of the 10 T cell receptor beta chains below, sequenced in a study of T cells in Graves' hyperthyroidism and ophthalmopathy. RNA transcripts were the template for amplifying TCR beta CDR3 regions. HTBI primers were the set used in a first-round RT-PCR of the TCR CDR3. TCRdb re-derived calls from the multiplex PCR reads in MiXCR, one entry per CDR3 protein. The table lists around 100,000 distinct CDR3 sequences, about 45% of them singletons, with about 28% in the top ten. The sequenced sample was blood. Every receptor here comes from a man in his forties with Graves' hyperthyroidism.

CDR3 nucleotide sequence: TGCGCCAGCAGCCCGTTCATACCCGGGACAGATACGCAGTATTTT. It is translated as CASSPFIPGTDTQYF. The chain combines TRBV5-1 with TRBJ2-3; D unresolved. V lost 4 bases to trimming and J lost 3 bases, with 15 bases between them. Germline V CDR1 and CDR2: SGHRS, YFSETQ. This CDR3 is 15 amino acids long.

V is TRBV24-1 and J is TRBJ2-3; TRBD1 is a possible D gene (5 bases). Germline CDR1 and CDR2: KGHDR and SFDVKD. The CDR3 consists of 13 residues. Deletions cut 0 bases from V and 6 bases from J, with 6 bases between. Here the CDR3 DNA reads TGTGCCACCAGTGATTTGGGGGCGGATACGCAGTATTTT. It codes for CATSDLGADTQYF.

In this sample, this clonotype turned up a few times. The chain joins TRBV7-6 to TRBJ1-1; D gene ambiguous. This CDR3 has 13 residues. Germline CDR1 reads SGHVS; CDR2 reads FNYEAQ. V was pared by 4 bases and J by 2 bases, with 8 bases between. The CDR3 spells CASSSEGNTEAFF. The DNA for the CDR3 is TGTGCCAGCAGCTCTGAGGGAAACACTGAAGCTTTCTTT.

This clonotype was seen just once. A junction boundary mismatches the germline segment, possibly from a read error. The chain carries TRBV7-2 and TRBJ2-1; the match to TRBD2 covers 12 bases. This CDR3 is 15 amino acids long. Germline V CDR1 and CDR2: SGHTA, FQGNSA. Here the CDR3 DNA reads TGTGCCAGCAGCCTACCGACTAGCGGGAGCAATGAGCGGTTCTTC. Translated: CASSLPTSGSNERFF.

The V gene is TRBV27, the J gene TRBJ2-5; TRBD1 matches 7 bases. This CDR3 is 14 amino acids long. J was trimmed by 4 bases and V by 4 bases; bases with no gene match: 6. Germline V gene data show CDR1 as MNHEY and CDR2 as SMNVEV (reference sequence). CDR3 region: CASSSLPGGETQYF. CDR3 nucleotide sequence: TGTGCCAGCAGTTCCCTCCCAGGGGGAGAGACCCAGTACTTC.

This clonotype was seen ten or more times. The rearrangement joins TRBV2 to TRBJ2-5; TRBD1 or TRBD2 may be the D gene (5 bases each). This CDR3 is 15 amino acids long. Germline CDR1 reads SNHLY; CDR2 reads FYNNEI. V was shortened by 6 bases and J by 5 bases, with 19 bases between the two germline ends. The CDR3 reads CASRWAGSWGETQYF. The CDR3 DNA reads TGTGCCAGCAGATGGGCCGGGTCGTGGGGGGAGACCCAGTACTTC.

This clonotype was detected many times. The chain recombines TRBV9 with TRBJ2-1, with D possibly TRBD1 on 6 matching bases. Deletions cut 1 base from V and 10 bases from J, with 18 bases between. CDR1 is SGDLS and CDR2 is YYNGEE in the germline V gene. The CDR3 is made up of 15 amino acids. The CDR3 sequence: CASSVNTGLSGEQFF. The CDR3 bases are TGTGCCAGCAGCGTAAATACAGGGCTCTCGGGGGAGCAGTTCTTC.

Notes on this clonotype: The CDR3 does not end in the conserved phenylalanine or tryptophan, so this is likely a read error. The J gene is TRBJ2-7, the V gene TRBV2; D may be TRBD1 (5 bases). The CDR3 loop spans 15 amino acids. V lost 2 bases and J lost 4, with 15 bases in between. The germline gives CDR1 SNHLY, CDR2 FYNNEI. CDR3 nucleotide sequence: TGTGCCAGCAGTGAAAGGGGTAGGGCCGGTTACGAGCAGTACTTG. It is translated as CASSERGRAGYEQYL.

This chain joins TRBV2 and TRBJ1-6, with D hard to call. CDR1 SNHLY and CDR2 FYNNEI come from the germline V gene. The CDR3 is made up of 12 amino acids. The germline V and J ends were trimmed by 2 bases and 11 bases, with 7 bases remaining between them. The CDR3: CASSELSTPLHF. DNA of the CDR3: TGTGCCAGCAGTGAACTGTCGACACCCCTCCACTTT.

A single count supports this clonotype. V and J are TRBV20-1 and TRBJ2-7; a possible D gene is TRBD2 (6 bases). Germline CDR1 reads DFQATT; CDR2 reads SNEGSKA (reference sequence). The CDR3 length is 16 residues. Trimming cost V 7 bases and J 5 bases, with 27 bases left between them. The CDR3 DNA is TGCAGTGTTAGGCCGGGACTGGCGGCCCTCTGGGACGAGCAGTACTTC. Translation gives CSVRPGLAALWDEQYF.